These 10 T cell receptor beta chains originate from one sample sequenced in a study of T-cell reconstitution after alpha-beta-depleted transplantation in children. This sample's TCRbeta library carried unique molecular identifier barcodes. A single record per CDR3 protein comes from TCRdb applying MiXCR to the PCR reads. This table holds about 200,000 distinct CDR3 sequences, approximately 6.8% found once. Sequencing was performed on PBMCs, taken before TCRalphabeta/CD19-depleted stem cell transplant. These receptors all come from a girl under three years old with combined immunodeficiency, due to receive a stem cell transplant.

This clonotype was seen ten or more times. The CDR3, as DNA: TGTGCCAGCAACGGGACTGAGCATTTT. Protein: CASNGTEHF. This chain joins TRBV21-1 and TRBJ1-5. TRBV21-1 constitutes a pseudogene. CDR3 size: 9 residues.

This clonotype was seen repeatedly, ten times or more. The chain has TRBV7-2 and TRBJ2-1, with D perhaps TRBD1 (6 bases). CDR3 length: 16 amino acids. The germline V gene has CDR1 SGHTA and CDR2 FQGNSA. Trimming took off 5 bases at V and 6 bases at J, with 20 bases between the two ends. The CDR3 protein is CASSLPPGQLFNEQFF. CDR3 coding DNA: TGTGCCAGCAGCCTCCCCCCCGGACAGCTCTTCAATGAGCAGTTCTTC.

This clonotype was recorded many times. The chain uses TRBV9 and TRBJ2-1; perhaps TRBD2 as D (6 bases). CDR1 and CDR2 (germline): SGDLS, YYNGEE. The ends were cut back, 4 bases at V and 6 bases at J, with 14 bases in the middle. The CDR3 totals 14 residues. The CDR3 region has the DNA TGTGCCAGCAGCCCCCGGGGACTCTTCAATGAGCAGTTCTTC. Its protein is CASSPRGLFNEQFF. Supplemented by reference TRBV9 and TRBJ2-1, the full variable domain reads DSGVTQTPKHLITATGQRVTLRCSPRSGDLSVYWYQQSLDQGLQFLIQYYNGEERAKGNILERFSAQQFPDLHSELNLSSLELGDSALYFCASSPRGLFNEQFFGPGTRLTVL.

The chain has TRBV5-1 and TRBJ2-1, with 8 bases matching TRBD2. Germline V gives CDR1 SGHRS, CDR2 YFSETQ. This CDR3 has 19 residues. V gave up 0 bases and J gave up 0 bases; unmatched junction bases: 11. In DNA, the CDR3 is TGCGCCAGCAGCTTGGGCCCCTCTCGGGGGGGGGCCTCCTACAATGAGCAGTTCTTC. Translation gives CASSLGPSRGGASYNEQFF.

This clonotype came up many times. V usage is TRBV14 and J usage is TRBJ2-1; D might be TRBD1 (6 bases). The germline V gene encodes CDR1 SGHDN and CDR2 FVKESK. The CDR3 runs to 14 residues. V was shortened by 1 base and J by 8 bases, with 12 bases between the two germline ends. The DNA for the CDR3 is TGTGCCAGCAGCCAAGGTCGGGCAGGGGATGAGCAGTTCTTC. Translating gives CASSQGRAGDEQFF.

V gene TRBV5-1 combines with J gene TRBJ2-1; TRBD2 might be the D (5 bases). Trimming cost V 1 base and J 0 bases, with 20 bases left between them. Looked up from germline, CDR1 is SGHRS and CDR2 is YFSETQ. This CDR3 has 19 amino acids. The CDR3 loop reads CASSLYGIRAASSYNEQFF. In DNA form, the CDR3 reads TGCGCCAGCAGCTTGTACGGGATACGGGCAGCTAGCTCCTACAATGAGCAGTTCTTC.

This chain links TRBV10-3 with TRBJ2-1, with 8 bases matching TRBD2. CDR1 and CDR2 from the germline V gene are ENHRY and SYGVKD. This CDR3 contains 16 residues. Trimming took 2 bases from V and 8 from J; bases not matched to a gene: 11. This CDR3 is CAISEDRGRHYDEQFF. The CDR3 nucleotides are TGTGCCATCAGTGAGGATCGCGGGAGGCATTACGATGAGCAGTTCTTC.

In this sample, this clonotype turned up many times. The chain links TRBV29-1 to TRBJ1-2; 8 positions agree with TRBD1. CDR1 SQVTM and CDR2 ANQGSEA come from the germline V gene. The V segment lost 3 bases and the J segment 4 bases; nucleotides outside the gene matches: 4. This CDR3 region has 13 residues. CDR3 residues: CSVDLQGGYGYTF. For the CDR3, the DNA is TGCAGCGTTGACCTACAGGGGGGCTATGGCTACACCTTC.

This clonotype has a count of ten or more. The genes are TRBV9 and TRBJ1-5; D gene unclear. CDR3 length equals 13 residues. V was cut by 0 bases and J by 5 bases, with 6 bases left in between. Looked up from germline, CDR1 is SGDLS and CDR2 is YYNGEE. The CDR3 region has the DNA TGTGCCAGCAGCGTAGGTTGGGATCAGCCCCAGCATTTT. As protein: CASSVGWDQPQHF.

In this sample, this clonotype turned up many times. CDR3 loop: CASTNIPGQTSFPYSGANVLTF. The DNA for the CDR3 is TGTGCCAGCACCAACATCCCAGGGCAGACGTCTTTCCCCTACTCTGGGGCCAACGTCCTGACTTTC. The J gene is TRBJ2-6, the V gene TRBV3-1, with D possibly matching TRBD1 (5 bases). Germline loops: CDR1 LGHDT, CDR2 YNNKEL (reference sequence). The CDR3 has 22 residues. Trimming stripped 7 bases from V and 0 bases from J, with 31 bases between.